A selection of T cell receptor beta chains follows, all from one sample in a study of shared clonotypes between healthy human individuals. Assay used: immunoSEQ multiplex PCR; TCRdb lists only in-frame clones, some missing. This sample yields roughly 2.6 million clones, of which 90% to 95% are seen a single time; around 0.15% belongs to the top ten. Specimen: naive CD4+ T cells sorted from blood. Receptors were obtained from a man younger than 35 in good health. Both conserved end residues are part of each CDR3. The D gene is left open where the match is weak.

j_call d_call v_call cdr3_length cdr3_aa cdr3_nt
TRBJ1-5 . TRBV5-5 15 CASSLGYSTPQPQHF TGTGCCAGCAGCTTGGGATATTCGACCCCCCAGCCCCAGCATTTT
TRBJ2-3 . TRBV4-1 13 CASSQGDTDTQYF TGCGCCAGCAGCCAAGGGGACACAGATACGCAGTATTTT
TRBJ2-7 . TRBV7-9 14 CASSLAGGLYEQYF TGTGCCAGCAGCTTAGCGGGGGGCCTTTACGAGCAGTACTTC
TRBJ1-6 . TRBV28 12 CASSEVNSPLHF TGTGCCAGCAGCGAAGTTAATTCACCCCTCCACTTT
TRBJ1-3 . TRBV14 11 CASAMGNTIYF TGTGCCAGCGCGATGGGAAACACCATATATTTT
TRBJ2-7 . TRBV9 13 CASSVDPGLKQYF TGTGCCAGCAGCGTAGATCCGGGATTGAAGCAGTACTTC
TRBJ2-3 TRBD2 TRBV5-1 14 CASSPGTSPNTQYF TGCGCCAGCAGCCCGGGGACTAGCCCAAATACGCAGTATTTT
TRBJ1-1 . TRBV20-1 11 CSAALNTEAFF TGCAGTGCCGCACTCAACACTGAAGCTTTCTTT
TRBJ1-6 TRBD1 TRBV13 16 CASSSLDRGLNSPLHF TGTGCCAGCAGCTCTTTGGACAGGGGGCTTAATTCACCCCTCCACTTT
TRBJ2-7 TRBD2 TRBV9 17 CASSVGTSGFPSYEQYF TGTGCCAGCAGCGTAGGTACTAGCGGGTTTCCTTCCTACGAGCAGTACTTC
TRBJ2-2 . TRBV7-3 16 CASSLSPTLRTGELFF TGTGCCAGCAGCTTATCTCCTACACTACGCACCGGGGAGCTGTTTTTT
TRBJ2-7 . TRBV11-2 14 CASSFEQNYYEQYF TGTGCCAGCAGCTTCGAACAGAACTACTACGAGCAGTACTTC
TRBJ1-2 TRBD1 TRBV5-1 15 CASSWDDRAFYGYTF TGCGCCAGCAGCTGGGACGACAGGGCTTTCTATGGCTACACCTTC
TRBJ2-5 . TRBV6-4 16 CASRGQEKKCQETQYF TGTGCCAGCAGGGGACAAGAAAAGAAGTGCCAAGAGACCCAGTACTTC
TRBJ2-7 TRBD1 TRBV6-5 13 CASSNRGRVEQYF TGTGCCAGCAGCAATAGGGGGCGGGTAGAGCAGTACTTC
TRBJ2-7 TRBD1 TRBV2 16 CASTGQGSAFSYEQYF TGTGCCAGCACGGGACAGGGGTCCGCATTTTCCTACGAGCAGTACTTC
TRBJ2-7 TRBD2 TRBV2 17 CASRVAVQRGATYEQYF TGTGCCAGCAGGGTAGCGGTCCAGCGGGGGGCGACCTACGAGCAGTACTTC
TRBJ2-3 . TRBV7-2 15 CASSSRDKSADTQYF TGTGCCAGCAGCTCCCGGGACAAAAGCGCAGATACGCAGTATTTT
TRBJ1-2 . TRBV9 13 CASSVNQGYGYTF TGTGCCAGCAGCGTAAACCAGGGCTATGGCTACACCTTC
TRBJ2-3 TRBD1 TRBV19 14 CASSDRGSADTQYF TGTGCCAGTAGCGACAGGGGATCCGCAGATACGCAGTATTTT